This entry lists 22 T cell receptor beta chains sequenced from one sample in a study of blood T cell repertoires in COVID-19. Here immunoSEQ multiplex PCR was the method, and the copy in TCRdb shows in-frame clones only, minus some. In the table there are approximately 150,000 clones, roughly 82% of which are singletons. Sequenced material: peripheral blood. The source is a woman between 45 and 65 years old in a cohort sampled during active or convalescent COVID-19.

The CDR3 loop is CASSKTGGTYNSPLHF. DNA for the CDR3: TGTGCCAGTAGTAAGACAGGGGGCACCTATAATTCACCCCTCCACTTT. The chain uses TRBV19 and TRBJ1-6; TRBD1 agrees at 10 bases. The CDR3 covers 16 residues. J was trimmed by 2 bases and V by 4 bases; bases with no gene match: 2. Germline CDR1 is LNHDA and CDR2 is SQIVND (reference sequence).

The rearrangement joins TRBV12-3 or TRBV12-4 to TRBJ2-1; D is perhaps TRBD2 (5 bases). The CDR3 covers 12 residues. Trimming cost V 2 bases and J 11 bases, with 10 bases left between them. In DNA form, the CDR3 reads TGTGCCAGCAGTTTACTTGGGAGACAGCAGTTCTTC. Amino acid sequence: CASSLLGRQQFF.

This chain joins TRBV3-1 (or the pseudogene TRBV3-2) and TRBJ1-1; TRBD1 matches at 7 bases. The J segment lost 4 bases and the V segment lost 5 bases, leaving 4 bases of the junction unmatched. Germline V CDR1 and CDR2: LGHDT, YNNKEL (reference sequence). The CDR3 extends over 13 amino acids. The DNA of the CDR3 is TGTGCCAGCAGCTACAGGGGCGCCACTGAAGCTTTCTTT. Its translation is CASSYRGATEAFF.

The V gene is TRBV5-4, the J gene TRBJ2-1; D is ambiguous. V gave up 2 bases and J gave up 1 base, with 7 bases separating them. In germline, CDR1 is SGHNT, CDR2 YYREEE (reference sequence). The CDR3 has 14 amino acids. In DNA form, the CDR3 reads TGTGCCAGCAGCTTAAGACAATCCTACAATGAGCAGTTCTTC. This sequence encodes CASSLRQSYNEQFF.

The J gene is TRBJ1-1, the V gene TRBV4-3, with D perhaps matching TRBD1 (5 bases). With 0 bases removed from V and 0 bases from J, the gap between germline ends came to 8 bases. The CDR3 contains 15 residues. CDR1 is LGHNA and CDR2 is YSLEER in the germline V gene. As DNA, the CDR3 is TGCGCCAGCAGCCAAGACAGGGCCATGAACACTGAAGCTTTCTTT. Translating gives CASSQDRAMNTEAFF.

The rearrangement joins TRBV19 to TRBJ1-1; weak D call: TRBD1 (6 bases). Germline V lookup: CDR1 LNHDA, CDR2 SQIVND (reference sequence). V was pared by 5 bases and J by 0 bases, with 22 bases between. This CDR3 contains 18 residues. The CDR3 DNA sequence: TGTGCCAGTAGTCCCCTCGGGGGGCGATGGGGCATGAACACTGAAGCTTTCTTT. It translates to CASSPLGGRWGMNTEAFF.

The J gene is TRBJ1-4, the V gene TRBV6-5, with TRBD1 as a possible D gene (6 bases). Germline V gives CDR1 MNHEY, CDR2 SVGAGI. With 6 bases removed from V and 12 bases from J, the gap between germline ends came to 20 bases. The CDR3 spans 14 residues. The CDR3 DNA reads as TGTGCCAGCAGAGCCGGGACATTAGTATCGGAACTGTTTTTT. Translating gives CASRAGTLVSELFF.

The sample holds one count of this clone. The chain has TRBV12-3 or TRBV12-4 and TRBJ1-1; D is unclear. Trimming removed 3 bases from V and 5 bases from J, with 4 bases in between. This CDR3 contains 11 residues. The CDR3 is CASSFLTEAFF. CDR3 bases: TGTGCCAGCAGTTTCCTGACTGAAGCTTTCTTT.

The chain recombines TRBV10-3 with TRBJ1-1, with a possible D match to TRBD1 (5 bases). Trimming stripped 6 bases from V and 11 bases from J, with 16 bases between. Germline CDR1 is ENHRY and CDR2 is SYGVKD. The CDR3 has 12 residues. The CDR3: CAIRMVGGEAFF. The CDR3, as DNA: TGTGCCATCAGGATGGTGGGGGGAGAGGCTTTCTTT.

The CDR3 here is CARSFPSRGRSGANVLTF. CDR3 nucleotide sequence: TGTGCCAGAAGCTTCCCTTCCAGGGGGCGGTCTGGGGCCAACGTCCTGACTTTC. This chain links TRBV5-3 with TRBJ2-6; TRBD1 agrees at 8 bases. TRBV5-3 is marked as an open reading frame, function uncertain. V trimming: 2 bases; J trimming: 1 base; junction bases outside the gene matches: 8. The CDR3 has 18 amino acids.

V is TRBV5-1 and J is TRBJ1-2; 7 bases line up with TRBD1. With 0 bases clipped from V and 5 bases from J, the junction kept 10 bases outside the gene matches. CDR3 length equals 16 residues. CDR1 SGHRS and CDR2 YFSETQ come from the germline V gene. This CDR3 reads CASSLGRDRVAYGYTF. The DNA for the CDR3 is TGCGCCAGCAGCTTGGGGCGAGACAGGGTTGCTTATGGCTACACCTTC.

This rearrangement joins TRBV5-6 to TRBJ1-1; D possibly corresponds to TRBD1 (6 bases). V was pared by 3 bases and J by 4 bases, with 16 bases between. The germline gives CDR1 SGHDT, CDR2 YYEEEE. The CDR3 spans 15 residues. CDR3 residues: CASSYYREGFTEAFF. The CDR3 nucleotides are TGTGCCAGCAGCTACTACAGGGAAGGGTTCACTGAAGCTTTCTTT.

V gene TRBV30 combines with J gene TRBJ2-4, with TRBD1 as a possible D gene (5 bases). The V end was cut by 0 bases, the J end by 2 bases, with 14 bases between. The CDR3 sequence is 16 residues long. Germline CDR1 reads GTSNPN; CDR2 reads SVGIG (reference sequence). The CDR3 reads CAWSVRQRNPKNIQYF. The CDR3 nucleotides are TGTGCCTGGAGTGTTCGACAGCGAAATCCCAAAAACATTCAGTACTTC.

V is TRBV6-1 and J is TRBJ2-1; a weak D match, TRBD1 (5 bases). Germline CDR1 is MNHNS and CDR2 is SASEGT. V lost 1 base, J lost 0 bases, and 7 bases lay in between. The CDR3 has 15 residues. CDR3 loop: CASSEGQGSYNEQFF. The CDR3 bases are TGTGCCAGCAGTGAAGGGCAGGGCTCCTACAATGAGCAGTTCTTC.

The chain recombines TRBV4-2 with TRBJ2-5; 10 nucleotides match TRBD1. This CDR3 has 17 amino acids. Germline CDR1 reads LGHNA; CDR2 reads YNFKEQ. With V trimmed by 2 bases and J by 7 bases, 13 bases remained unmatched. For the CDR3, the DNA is TGTGCCAGCAGCCAAATAAACCGGGACAGGGGAGGAGCGACCCAGTACTTC. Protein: CASSQINRDRGGATQYF.

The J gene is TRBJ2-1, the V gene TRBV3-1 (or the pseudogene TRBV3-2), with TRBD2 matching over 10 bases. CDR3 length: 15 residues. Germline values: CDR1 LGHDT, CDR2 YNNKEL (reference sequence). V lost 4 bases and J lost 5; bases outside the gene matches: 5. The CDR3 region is CASSPLAGVNNEQFF. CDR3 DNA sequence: TGTGCCAGCAGCCCTCTAGCGGGGGTGAACAATGAGCAGTTCTTC.

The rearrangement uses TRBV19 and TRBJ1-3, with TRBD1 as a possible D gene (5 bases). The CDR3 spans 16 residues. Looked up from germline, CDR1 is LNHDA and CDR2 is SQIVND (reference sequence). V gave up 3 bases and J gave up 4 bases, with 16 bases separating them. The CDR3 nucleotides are TGTGCCAGTAGTATGGTGGTCGGGGGACCAGGAAACACCATATATTTT. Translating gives CASSMVVGGPGNTIYF. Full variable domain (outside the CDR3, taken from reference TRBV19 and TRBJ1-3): DGGITQSPKYLFRKEGQNVTLSCEQNLNHDAMYWYRQDPGQGLRLIYYSQIVNDFQKGDIAEGYSVSREKKESFPLTVTSAQKNPTAFYLCASSMVVGGPGNTIYFGEGSWLTVV.

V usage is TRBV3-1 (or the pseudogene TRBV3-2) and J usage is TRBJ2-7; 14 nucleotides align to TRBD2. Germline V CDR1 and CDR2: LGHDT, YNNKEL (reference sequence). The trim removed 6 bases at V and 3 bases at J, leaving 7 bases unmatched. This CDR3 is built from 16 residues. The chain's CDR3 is CASRSTSGGVRYEQYF. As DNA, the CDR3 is TGTGCCAGCAGGTCGACTAGCGGGGGGGTCCGCTACGAGCAGTACTTC.

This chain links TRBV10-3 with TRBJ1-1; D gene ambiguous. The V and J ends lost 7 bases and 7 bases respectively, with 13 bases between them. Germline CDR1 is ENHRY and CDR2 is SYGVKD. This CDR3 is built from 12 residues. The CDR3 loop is CAIMGSGREAFF. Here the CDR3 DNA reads TGTGCCATCATGGGCTCCGGCCGTGAAGCTTTCTTT.

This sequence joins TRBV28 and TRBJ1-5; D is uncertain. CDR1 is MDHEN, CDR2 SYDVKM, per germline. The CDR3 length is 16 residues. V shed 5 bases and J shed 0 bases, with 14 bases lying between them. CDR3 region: CASSPMGRRSNQPQHF. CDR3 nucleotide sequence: TGTGCCAGCAGTCCCATGGGCCGACGTAGCAATCAGCCCCAGCATTTT.

Here the CDR3 DNA reads TGTGCCAGCAGCCTCGGGGCGGGGGGACTCACAGATACGCAGTATTTT. It encodes CASSLGAGGLTDTQYF. This sequence joins TRBV9 and TRBJ2-3, with 8 bases matching TRBD2. Germline CDR1 is SGDLS and CDR2 is YYNGEE. The CDR3 spans 16 residues. V lost 4 bases to trimming and J lost 2 bases; unmatched junction nucleotides: 9.

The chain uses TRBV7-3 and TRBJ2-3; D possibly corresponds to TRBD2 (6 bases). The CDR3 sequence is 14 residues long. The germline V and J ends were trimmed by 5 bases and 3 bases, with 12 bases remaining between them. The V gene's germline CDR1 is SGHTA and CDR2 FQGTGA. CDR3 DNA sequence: TGTGCCAGCAGCGGGGGGTTATTTACAGATACGCAGTATTTT. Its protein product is CASSGGLFTDTQYF.